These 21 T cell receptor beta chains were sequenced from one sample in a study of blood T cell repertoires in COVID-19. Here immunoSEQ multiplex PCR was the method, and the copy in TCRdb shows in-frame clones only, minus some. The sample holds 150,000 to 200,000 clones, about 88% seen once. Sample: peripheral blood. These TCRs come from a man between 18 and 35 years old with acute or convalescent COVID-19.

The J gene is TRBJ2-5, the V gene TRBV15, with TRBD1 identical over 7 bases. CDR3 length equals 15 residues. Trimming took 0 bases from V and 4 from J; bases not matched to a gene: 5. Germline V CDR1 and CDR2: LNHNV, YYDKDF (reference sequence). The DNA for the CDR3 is TGTGCCACCAGCAGAGATAAAGGGGGCCCAGAGACCCAGTACTTC. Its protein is CATSRDKGGPETQYF.

This CDR3 reads CASSLGPGTSTDTQYF. As DNA, the CDR3 is TGTGCCAGCAGCTTAGGGCCGGGTACTAGCACAGATACGCAGTATTTT. The chain uses TRBV7-2 and TRBJ2-3, with no clear D. This CDR3 comprises 16 residues. V lost 1 base to trimming and J lost 0 bases, with 11 bases between them. Germline lookup yields CDR1 SGHTA and CDR2 FQGNSA.

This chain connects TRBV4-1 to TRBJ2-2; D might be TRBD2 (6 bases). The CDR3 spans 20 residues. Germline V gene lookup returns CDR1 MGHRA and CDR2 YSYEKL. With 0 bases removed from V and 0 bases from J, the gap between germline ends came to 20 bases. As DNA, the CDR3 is TGCGCCAGCAGCCAAGATCGGCGGAGGGGCAGGCCATCGAACACCGGGGAGCTGTTTTTT. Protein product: CASSQDRRRGRPSNTGELFF.

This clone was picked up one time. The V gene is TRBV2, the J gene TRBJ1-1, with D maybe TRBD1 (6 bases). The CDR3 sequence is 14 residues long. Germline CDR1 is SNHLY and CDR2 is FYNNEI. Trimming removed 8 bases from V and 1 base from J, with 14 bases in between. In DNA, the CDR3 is TGTGCCAGCGCCCGGACAGACCCGAACACTGAAGCTTTCTTT. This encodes CASARTDPNTEAFF.

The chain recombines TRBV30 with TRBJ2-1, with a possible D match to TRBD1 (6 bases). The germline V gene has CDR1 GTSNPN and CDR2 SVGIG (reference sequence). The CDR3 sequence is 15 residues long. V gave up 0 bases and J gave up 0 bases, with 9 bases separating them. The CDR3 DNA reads TGTGCCTGGAGTGTACAGGGTCTCTCCTACAATGAGCAGTTCTTC. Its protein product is CAWSVQGLSYNEQFF. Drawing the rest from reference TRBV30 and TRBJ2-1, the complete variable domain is SQTIHQWPATLVQPVGSPLSLECTVEGTSNPNLYWYRQAAGRGLQLLFYSVGIGQISSEVPQNLSASRPQDRQFILSSKKLLLSDSGFYLCAWSVQGLSYNEQFFGPGTRLTVL.

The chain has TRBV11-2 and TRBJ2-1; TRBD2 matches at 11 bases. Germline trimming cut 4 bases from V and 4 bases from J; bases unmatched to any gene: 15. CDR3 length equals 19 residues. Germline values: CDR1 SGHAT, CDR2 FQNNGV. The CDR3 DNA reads TGTGCCAGCAGCTCTCAACCCCCGGTAGCGGGGGGGAGATACAATGAGCAGTTCTTC. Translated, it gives CASSSQPPVAGGRYNEQFF.

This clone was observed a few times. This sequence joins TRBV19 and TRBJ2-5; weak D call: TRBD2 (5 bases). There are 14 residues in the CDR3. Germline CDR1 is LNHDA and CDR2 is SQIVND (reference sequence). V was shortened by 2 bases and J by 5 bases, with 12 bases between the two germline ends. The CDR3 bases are TGTGCCAGTAGTATAACTAGTGGGGATGAGACCCAGTACTTC. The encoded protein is CASSITSGDETQYF.

CDR3 in DNA: TGTGCCAGCAGTTTAAGCAGGGTCAATGAGCAGTTCTTC. Translating gives CASSLSRVNEQFF. This chain links TRBV28 with TRBJ2-1, with D perhaps matching TRBD1 (5 bases). Trimming pared 2 bases from V and 6 bases from J, leaving 8 bases between. Germline-derived CDR1 and CDR2 are MDHEN and SYDVKM. The CDR3 contains 13 residues.

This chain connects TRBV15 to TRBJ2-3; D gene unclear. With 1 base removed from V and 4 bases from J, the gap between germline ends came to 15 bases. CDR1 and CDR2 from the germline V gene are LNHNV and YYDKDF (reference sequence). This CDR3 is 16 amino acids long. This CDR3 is CATSRVSVRLADTQYF. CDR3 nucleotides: TGTGCCACCAGCAGAGTCTCCGTCAGGTTGGCAGATACGCAGTATTTT.

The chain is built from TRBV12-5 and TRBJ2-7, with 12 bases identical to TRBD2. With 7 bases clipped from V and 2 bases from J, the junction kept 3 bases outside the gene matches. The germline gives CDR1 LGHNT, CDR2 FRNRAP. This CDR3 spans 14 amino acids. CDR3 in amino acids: CASARTSGAYEQYF. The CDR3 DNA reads TGTGCTAGTGCACGGACTAGCGGGGCCTACGAGCAGTACTTC.

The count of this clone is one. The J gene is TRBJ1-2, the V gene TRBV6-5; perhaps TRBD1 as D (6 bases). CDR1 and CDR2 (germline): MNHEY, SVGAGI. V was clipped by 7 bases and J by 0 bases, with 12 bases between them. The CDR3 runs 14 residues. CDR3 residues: CASTPDRANYGYTF. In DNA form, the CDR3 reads TGTGCCAGCACCCCGGACAGAGCTAACTATGGCTACACCTTC.

The CDR3 region is CASSKSGVSYNEQFF. The DNA of the CDR3 is TGTGCCAGCAGCAAATCAGGGGTATCCTACAATGAGCAGTTCTTC. The genes are TRBV7-9 and TRBJ2-1; D might be TRBD1 (6 bases). The CDR3 runs to 15 residues. Germline CDR1 is SEHNR and CDR2 is FQNEAQ (reference sequence). Trimming removed 5 bases at V and 1 base at J, with 12 bases between. The full variable domain, completed using reference TRBV7-9 and TRBJ2-1, is DTGVSQNPRHKITKRGQNVTFRCDPISEHNRLYWYRQTLGQGPEFLTYFQNEAQLEKSRLLSDRFSAERPKGSFSTLEIQRTEQGDSAMYLCASSKSGVSYNEQFFGPGTRLTVL.

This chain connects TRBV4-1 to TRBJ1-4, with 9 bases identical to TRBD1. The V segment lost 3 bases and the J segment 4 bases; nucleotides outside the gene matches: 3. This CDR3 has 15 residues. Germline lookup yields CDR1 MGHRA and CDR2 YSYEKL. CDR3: CASSQGQGVNEKLFF. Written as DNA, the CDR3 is TGCGCCAGCAGCCAGGGACAGGGAGTTAATGAAAAACTGTTTTTT.

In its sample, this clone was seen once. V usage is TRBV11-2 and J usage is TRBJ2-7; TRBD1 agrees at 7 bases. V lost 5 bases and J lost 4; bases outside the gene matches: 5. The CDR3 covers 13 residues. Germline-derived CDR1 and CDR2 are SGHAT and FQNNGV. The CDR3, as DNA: TGTGCCAGCAGCCCTGACAGGGTGTACGAGCAGTACGTC. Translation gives CASSPDRVYEQYV.

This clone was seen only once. CDR3 in DNA: TGTGCCAGCGGACGGGAGTCCTCTGGAAACACCATATATTTT. Its protein product is CASGRESSGNTIYF. The chain joins TRBV5-6 to TRBJ1-3; D uncertain. V was trimmed by 7 bases and J by 0 bases, leaving 11 bases between them. The CDR3 is 14 residues long. CDR1 is SGHDT, CDR2 YYEEEE, per germline.

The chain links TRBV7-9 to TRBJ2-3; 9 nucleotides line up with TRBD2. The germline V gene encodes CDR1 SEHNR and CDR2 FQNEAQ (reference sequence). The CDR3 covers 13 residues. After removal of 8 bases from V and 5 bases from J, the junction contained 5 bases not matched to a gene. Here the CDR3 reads CASSSGVGDTQYF. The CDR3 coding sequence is TGTGCCAGCTCTAGCGGGGTAGGAGATACGCAGTATTTT.

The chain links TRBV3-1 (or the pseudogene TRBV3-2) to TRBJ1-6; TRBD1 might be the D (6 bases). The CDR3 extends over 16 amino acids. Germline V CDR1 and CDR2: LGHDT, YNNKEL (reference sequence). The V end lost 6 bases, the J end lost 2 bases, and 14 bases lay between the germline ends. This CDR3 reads CASSQTGRAYNSPLHF. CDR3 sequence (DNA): TGTGCCAGCAGTCAAACAGGGAGGGCCTATAATTCACCCCTCCACTTT.

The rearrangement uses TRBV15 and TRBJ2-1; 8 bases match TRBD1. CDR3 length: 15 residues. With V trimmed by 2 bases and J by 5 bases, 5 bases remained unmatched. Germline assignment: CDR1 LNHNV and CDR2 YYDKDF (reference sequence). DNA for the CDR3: TGTGCCACCAGCAGACGACAGGGGTCTCACAATGAGCAGTTCTTC. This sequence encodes CATSRRQGSHNEQFF.

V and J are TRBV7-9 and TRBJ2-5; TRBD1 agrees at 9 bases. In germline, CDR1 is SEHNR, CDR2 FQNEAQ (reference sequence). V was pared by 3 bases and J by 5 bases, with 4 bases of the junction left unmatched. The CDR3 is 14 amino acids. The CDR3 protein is CASSFTGGTETQYF. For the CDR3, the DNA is TGTGCCAGCAGCTTTACAGGGGGCACTGAGACCCAGTACTTC.

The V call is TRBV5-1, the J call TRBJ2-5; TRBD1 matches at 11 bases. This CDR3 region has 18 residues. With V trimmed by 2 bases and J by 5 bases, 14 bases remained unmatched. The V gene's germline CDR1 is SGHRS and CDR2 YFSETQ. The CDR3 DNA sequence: TGCGCCAGCAGCTTAGGACAGGGGGCCCTCACGGCGCGGGAGACCCAGTACTTC. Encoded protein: CASSLGQGALTARETQYF.

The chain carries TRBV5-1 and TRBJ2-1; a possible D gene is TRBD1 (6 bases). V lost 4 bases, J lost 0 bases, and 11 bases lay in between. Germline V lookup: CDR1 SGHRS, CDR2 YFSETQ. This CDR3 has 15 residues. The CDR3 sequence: CASSQRQDSYNEQFF. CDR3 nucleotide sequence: TGCGCCAGCAGCCAGCGACAGGACTCCTACAATGAGCAGTTCTTC.